This TCR beta chain was retrieved from a study of OX40 agonist ivuxolimab in advanced cancers. Broader study findings: CD4+ and CD8+ T cells in blood underwent clonal expansion by week 6 at 0.1 to 3.0 mg/kg.

Here immunoSEQ multiplex PCR was the method, and the copy in TCRdb shows in-frame clones only, minus some. The top ten hold about 2.5% of the sample, which has about 84,000 clones, roughly 82% seen once. Turning to this clone: Its antigen remains unidentified.

This TCR derives from an adult with an advanced solid tumor such as melanoma, head and neck, liver or kidney cancer. The sequences come from CD4+ or CD8+ T cells sorted from blood, collected in a trial of the OX40 agonist ivuxolimab.

The CDR3 region is CASSFETSTDTQYF. The CDR3 region has the DNA TGTGCCAGCAGCTTTGAGACTAGCACAGATACGCAGTATTTT. The chain employs TRBV5-5 and TRBJ2-3; D uncertain. V was cut by 2 bases and J by 0 bases, with 7 bases left in between. The CDR3 consists of 14 residues. Germline-derived CDR1 and CDR2 are SGHKS and YYEKEE (reference sequence).